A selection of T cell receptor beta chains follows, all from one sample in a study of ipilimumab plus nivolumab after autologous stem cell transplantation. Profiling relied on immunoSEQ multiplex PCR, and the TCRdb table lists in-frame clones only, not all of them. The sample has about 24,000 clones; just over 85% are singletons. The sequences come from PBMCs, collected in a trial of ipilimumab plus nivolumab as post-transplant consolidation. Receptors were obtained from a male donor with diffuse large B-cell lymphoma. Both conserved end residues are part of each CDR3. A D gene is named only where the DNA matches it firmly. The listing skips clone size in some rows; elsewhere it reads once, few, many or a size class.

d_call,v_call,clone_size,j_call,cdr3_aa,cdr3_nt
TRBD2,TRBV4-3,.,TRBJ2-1,CASSQAGTNSYNEQFF,TGCGCCAGCAGCCAAGCCGGGACTAACTCCTACAATGAGCAGTTCTTC
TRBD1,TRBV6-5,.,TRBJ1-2,CASRRQQGGTFGYTF,TGTGCCAGCCGGAGACAACAGGGGGGGACTTTTGGCTACACCTTC
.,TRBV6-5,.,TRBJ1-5,CASSRSYNQPQHF,TGTGCCAGCAGTCGCAGTTACAATCAGCCCCAGCATTTT
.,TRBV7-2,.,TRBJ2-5,CASSLALQGGETQYF,TGTGCCAGCAGCTTAGCCCTCCAGGGCGGGGAGACCCAGTACTTC
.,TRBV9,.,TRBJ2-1,CASSPRFLGSNEQFF,TGTGCCAGCAGCCCCCGTTTCTTAGGGAGCAATGAGCAGTTCTTC
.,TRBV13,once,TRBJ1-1,CASSLRPQGMNTEAFF,TGTGCCAGCAGCCTTCGGCCACAGGGAATGAACACTGAAGCTTTCTTT
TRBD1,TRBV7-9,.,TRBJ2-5,CASSDGTGRMGTQYF,TGTGCCAGCAGCGACGGGACAGGGCGGATGGGGACCCAGTACTTC
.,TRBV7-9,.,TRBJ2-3,CASSLSLDTQYF,TGTGCCAGCAGCTTATCTCTGGATACGCAGTATTTT
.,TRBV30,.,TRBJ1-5,CAWSTGTRAQPQHF,TGTGCCTGGAGTACCGGGACAAGAGCCCAGCCCCAGCATTTT
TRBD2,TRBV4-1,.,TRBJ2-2,CASSNGGTSSSTGELFF,TGCGCCAGCAGCAATGGCGGGACTAGTAGTAGCACCGGGGAGCTGTTTTTT
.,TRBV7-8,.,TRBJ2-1,CASSLAAPGPGYEQFF,TGTGCCAGCAGCTTAGCGGCCCCCGGCCCGGGGTATGAGCAGTTCTTC
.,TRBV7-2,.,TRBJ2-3,CASSSLMKDTQYF,TGTGCCAGCAGCTCTTTAATGAAGGATACGCAGTATTTT
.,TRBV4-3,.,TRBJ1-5,CASSPGGGAGQPQHF,TGCGCCAGCAGCCCGGGGGGAGGAGCAGGTCAGCCCCAGCATTTT